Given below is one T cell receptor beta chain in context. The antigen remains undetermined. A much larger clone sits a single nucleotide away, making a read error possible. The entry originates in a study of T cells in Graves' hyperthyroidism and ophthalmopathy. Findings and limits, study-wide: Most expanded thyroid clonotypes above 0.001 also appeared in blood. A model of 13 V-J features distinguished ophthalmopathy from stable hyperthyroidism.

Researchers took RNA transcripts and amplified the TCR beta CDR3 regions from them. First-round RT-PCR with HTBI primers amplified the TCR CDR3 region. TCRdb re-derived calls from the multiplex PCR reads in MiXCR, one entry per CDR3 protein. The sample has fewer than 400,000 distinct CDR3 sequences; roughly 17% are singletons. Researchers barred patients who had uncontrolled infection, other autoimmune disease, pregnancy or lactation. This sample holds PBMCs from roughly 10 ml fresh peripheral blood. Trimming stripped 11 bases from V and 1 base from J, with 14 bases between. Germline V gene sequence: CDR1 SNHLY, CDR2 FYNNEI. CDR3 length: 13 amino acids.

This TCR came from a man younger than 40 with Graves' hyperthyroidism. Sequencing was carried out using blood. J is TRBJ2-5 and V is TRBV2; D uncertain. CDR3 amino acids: CAGTPPSQETQYF. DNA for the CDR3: TGTGCCGGCACCCCTCCGTCCCAAGAGACCCAGTACTTC.